This TCR beta chain was profiled in a study of CD8+ T cells in alopecia areata listed by TCRdb under 2018. Turning to the overall study: The study used high-throughput TCRbeta sequencing to examine T cell clonal expansion in alopecia areata, in both the C3H/HeJ mouse model and human patients. Scalp tissue and sorted CD4+ and CD8+ peripheral blood T cells from patchy and totalis/universalis alopecia areata patients and from healthy controls were covered by human TCRbeta sequencing. Scalp clonality was compared across normal scalp (n=4), patchy alopecia areata scalp (n=8), and alopecia totalis/universalis scalp (n=8). RNA was obtained with the PAXgene miRNA kit for fixed scalp, the miRNeasy kit for PBMCs, and the RNeasy kit for mouse skin. immunoSEQ multiplex PCR using 35 Vbeta forward primers and 13 Jbeta reverse primers was used to amplify TCRbeta CDR3 regions.

V lost 6 bases and J lost 3 bases; the stretch between them is 15 bases long. The germline V gene (reference sequence) yields MNHEY for CDR1 and SMNVEV for CDR2. The CDR3, from cysteine to phenylalanine, totals 14 residues. Only CDR3 DNA remains: 42 bases, in frame from the first base. The full study reports these points: Higher clonality and more expanded CD8+ clones were observed in lesional scalp than in normal scalp, particularly in alopecia totalis/universalis, a finding suggestive of antigenic drive. Scalp TCR repertoire analysis is complicated because resident alphabeta T cells in normal human skin are also sequenced, whereas mouse skin is dominated by gammadelta T cells. Shared TCR sequences between patients were less evident than in mice, which may be partly attributable to HLA diversity in the patient population.

This clone was seen ten or more times. Its binding antigen is unknown. Per-nucleotide qualities are absent, and no much larger clonotype sits a single base away. Preparation of the library involved the immunoSEQ multiplex PCR assay. To provide template for TCR sequencing, every sample had RNA extracted and reverse transcribed into cDNA. SuperScript III was used for first-strand cDNA synthesis, primed with a 2:1 mix of oligo-dT and random hexamers. Amplification bias was assessed with a synthetic immune receptor repertoire, and residual bias was removed computationally. As for the original processing: After raw reads were preprocessed to remove errors, the CDR3 was defined following IMGT conventions as running from the conserved cysteine to phenylalanine. To get clonality, Shannon entropy was normalized by log2 of the number of productive unique TCRs and the result was subtracted from 1. CD4 or CD8 identity of scalp clones was inferred by cross-referencing scalp TCRbeta sequences with sorted blood CD4 and CD8 repertoires. TCRdb provides this immuneACCESS table in a form limited to in-frame rearrangements. Some clones are lacking; in checked studies, under half of them reflect an unresolved V gene, and why the rest are absent is not known. The V and J calls and clone size were taken over from that table, and D and trimming were inferred from the DNA. The sample data list around 210,000 clones, and just over 55% of these were observed just once. The leading ten clones occupy roughly 5.3% of the sample.

PBMCs were isolated by density centrifugation and stained for CD3, CD4 and CD8, after which CD4+ and CD8+ T cells were sorted on a FACSAria. Scalp biopsies and blood samples were provided by unaffected controls. This TCR came from a human donor in good health. The V and J genes are TRBV27 and TRBJ2-7; the D region possibly corresponds to TRBD2 (6 bases align). Sequencing used CD8+ T cells sorted from blood. The DNA sequence is as follows: TGTGCCAGCAGCCCCGAGGAGGGCCTCTACGAGCAGTACTTC. Its coded protein is CASSPEEGLYEQYF.